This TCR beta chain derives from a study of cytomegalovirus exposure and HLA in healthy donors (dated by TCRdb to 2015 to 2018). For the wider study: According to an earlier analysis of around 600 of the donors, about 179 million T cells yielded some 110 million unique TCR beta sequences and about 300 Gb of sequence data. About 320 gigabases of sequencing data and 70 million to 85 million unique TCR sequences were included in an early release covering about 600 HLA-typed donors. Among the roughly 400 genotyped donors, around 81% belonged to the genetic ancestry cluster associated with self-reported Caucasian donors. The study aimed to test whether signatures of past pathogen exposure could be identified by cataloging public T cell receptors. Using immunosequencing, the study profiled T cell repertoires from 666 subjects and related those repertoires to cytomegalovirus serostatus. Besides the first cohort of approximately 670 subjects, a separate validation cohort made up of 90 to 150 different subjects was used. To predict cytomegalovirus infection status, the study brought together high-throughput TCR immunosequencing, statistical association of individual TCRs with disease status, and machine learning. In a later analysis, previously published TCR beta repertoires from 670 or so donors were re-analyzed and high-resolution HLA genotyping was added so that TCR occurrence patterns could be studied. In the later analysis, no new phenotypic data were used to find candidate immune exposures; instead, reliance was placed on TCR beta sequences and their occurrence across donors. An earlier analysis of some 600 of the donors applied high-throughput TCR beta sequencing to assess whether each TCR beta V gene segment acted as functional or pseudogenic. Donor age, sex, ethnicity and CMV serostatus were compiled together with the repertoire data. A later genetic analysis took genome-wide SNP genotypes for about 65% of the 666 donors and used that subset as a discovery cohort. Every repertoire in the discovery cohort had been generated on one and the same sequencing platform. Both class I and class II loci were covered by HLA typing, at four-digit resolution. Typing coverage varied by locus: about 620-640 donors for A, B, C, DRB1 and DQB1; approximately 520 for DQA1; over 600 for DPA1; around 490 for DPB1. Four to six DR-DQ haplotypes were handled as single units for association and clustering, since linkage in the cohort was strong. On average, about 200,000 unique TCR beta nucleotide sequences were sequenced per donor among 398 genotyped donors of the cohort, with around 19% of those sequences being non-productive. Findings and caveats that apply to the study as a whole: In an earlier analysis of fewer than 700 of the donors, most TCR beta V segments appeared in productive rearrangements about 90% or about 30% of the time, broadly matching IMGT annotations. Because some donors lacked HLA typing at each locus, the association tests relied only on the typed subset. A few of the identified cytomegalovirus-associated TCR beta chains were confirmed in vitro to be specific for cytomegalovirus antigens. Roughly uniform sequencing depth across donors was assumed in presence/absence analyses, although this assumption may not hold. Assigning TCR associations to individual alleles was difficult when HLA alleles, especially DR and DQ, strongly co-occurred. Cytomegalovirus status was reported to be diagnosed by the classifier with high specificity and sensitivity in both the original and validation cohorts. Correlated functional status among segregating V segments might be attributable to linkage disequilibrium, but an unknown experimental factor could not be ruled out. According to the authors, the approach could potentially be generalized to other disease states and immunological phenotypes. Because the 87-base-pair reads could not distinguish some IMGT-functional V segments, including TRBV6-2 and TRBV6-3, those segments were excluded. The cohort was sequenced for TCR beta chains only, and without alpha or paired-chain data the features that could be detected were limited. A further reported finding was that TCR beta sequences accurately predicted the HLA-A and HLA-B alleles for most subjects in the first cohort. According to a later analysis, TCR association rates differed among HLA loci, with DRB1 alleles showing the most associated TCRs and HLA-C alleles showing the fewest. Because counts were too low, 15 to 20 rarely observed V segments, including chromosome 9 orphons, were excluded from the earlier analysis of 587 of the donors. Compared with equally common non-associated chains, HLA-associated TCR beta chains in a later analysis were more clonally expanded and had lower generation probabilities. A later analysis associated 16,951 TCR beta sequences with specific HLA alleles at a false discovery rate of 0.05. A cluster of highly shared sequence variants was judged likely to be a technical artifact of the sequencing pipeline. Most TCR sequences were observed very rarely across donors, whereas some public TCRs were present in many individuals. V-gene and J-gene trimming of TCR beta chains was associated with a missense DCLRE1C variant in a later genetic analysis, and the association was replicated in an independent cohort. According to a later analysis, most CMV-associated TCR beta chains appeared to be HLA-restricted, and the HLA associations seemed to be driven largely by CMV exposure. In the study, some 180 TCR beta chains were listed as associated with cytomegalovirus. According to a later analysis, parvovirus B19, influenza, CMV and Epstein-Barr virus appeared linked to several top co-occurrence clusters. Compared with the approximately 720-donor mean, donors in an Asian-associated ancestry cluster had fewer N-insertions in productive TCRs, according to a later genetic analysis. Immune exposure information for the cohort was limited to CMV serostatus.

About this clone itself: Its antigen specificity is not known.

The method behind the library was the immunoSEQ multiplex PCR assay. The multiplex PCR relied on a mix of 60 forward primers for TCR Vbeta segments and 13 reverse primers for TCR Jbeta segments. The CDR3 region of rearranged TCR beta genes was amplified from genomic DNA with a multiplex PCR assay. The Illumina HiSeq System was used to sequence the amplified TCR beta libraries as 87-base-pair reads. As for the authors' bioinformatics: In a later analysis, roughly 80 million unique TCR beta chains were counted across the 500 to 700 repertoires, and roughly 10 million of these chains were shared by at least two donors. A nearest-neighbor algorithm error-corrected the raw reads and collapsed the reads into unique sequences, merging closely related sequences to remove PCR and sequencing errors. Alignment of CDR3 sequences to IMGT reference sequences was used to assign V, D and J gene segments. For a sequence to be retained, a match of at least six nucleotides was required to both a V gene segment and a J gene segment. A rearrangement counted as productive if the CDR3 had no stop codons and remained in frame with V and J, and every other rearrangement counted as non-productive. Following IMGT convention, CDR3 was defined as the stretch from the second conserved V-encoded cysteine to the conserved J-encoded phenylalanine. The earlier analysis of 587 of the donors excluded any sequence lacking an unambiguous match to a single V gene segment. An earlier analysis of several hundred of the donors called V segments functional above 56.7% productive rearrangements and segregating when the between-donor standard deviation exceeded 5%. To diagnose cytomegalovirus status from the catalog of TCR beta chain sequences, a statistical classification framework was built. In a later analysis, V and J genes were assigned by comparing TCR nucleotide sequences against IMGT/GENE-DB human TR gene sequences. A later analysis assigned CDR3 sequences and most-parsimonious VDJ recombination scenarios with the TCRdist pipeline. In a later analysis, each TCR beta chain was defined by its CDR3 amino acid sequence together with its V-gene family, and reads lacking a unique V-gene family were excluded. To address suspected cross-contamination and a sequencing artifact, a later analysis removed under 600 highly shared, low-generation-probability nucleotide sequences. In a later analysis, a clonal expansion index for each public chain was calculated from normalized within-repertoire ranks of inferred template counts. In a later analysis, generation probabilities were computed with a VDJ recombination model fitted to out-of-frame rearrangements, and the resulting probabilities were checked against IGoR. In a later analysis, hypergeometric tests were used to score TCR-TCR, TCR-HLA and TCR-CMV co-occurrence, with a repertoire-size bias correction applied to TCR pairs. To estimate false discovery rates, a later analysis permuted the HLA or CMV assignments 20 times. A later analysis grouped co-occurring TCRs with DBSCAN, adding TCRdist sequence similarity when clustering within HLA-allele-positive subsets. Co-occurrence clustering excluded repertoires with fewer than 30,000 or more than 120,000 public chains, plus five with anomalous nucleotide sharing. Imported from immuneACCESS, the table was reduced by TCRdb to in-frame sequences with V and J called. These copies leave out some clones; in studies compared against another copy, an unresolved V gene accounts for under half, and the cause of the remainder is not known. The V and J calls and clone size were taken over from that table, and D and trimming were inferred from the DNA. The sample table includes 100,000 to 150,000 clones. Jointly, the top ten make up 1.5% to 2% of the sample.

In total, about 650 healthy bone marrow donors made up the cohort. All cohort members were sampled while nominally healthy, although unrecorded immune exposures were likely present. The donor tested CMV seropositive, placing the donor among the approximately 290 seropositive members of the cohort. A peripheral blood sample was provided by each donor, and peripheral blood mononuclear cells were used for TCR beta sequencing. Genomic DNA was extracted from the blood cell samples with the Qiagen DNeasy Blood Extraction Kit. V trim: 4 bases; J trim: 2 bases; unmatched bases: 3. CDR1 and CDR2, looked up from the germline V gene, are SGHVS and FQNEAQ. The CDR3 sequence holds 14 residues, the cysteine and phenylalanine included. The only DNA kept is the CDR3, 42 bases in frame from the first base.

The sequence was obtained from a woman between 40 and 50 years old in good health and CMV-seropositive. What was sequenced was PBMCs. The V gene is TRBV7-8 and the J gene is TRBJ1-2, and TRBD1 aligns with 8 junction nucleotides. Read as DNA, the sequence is TGTGCCAGCAGCTCACGACAGGGGAACTATGGCTACACCTTC. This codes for CASSSRQGNYGYTF.